One sample yielded the 16 T cell receptor beta chains listed below, sequenced in a study of blood T cell repertoires in COVID-19 (dated by TCRdb to 2019 to 2021). The library was produced with the immunoSEQ multiplex PCR assay. TCRdb limited this immuneACCESS table to in-frame rearrangements with V and J called. A share of clones is missing; checked studies link under half to unresolved V genes, and the rest is unexplained. This sample has some 210,000 clones in its table, and approximately 90% of those were observed once. Clones ranked in the top ten supply around 0.84% of the sample. Sequenced material: peripheral blood. The receptors originated from a man between 60 and 70 years old with COVID-19, enrolled during active disease.

The rearrangement uses TRBV19 and TRBJ2-7, with 7 bases aligning to TRBD1. J was trimmed by 2 bases and V by 4 bases; bases with no gene match: 17. The CDR3 sequence is 18 residues long. Looked up from germline, CDR1 is LNHDA and CDR2 is SQIVND (reference sequence). CDR3 nucleotide sequence: TGTGCCAGTAGTAAAACCGAAAAACAGGGGAGTCTTACCTACGAGCAGTACTTC. Amino acid sequence: CASSKTEKQGSLTYEQYF.

The rearrangement links TRBV28 to TRBJ1-1; D is unclear. The CDR3 runs to 12 residues. Trimming stripped 5 bases from V and 11 bases from J, with 15 bases between. Germline lookup yields CDR1 MDHEN and CDR2 SYDVKM. CDR3 protein: CASSLQVTGAFF. The CDR3 bases are TGTGCCAGCAGTCTTCAGGTCACGGGGGCTTTCTTT.

The chain uses TRBV6-2 or TRBV6-3 and TRBJ2-7; 11 bases fit TRBD2. The CDR3 loop spans 20 amino acids. CDR1 and CDR2 (germline): MNHEY, SVGEGT. The V segment lost 0 bases and the J segment 5 bases; nucleotides outside the gene matches: 18. CDR3 sequence: CASSYSASLALAGASDEQYF. CDR3 coding DNA: TGTGCCAGCAGTTACTCCGCCTCGTTAGCACTAGCGGGGGCTAGCGACGAGCAGTACTTC.

The rearrangement links TRBV25-1 to TRBJ2-1, with D possibly matching TRBD1 (6 bases). Germline CDR1 and CDR2: MGHDK and SYGVNS. V dropped 4 bases and J dropped 10 bases, with 8 bases sitting between them. This CDR3 spans 11 amino acids. The CDR3 DNA sequence: TGTGCCAGCAGTGGTGGACAGGAGCAGTTCTTC. It yields the protein CASSGGQEQFF.

The chain joins TRBV27 to TRBJ2-3; D gene uncertain. Trimming cost V 3 bases and J 4 bases, with 11 bases left between them. From germline, CDR1 is MNHEY and CDR2 SMNVEV (reference sequence). This CDR3 is built from 14 residues. CDR3 DNA sequence: TGTGCCAGCAGTTTTTCGACTCGTGCAGATACGCAGTATTTT. Translating gives CASSFSTRADTQYF.

The chain is built from TRBV5-1 and TRBJ1-2; D is uncertain. Germline CDR1 is SGHRS and CDR2 is YFSETQ. This CDR3 is built from 14 residues. The V end lost 0 bases, the J end lost 3 bases, and 9 bases lay between the germline ends. The CDR3 DNA is TGCGCCAGCAGCTTGGGGCCCGAAGACTATGGCTACACCTTC. Translated, it gives CASSLGPEDYGYTF.

The gene calls are TRBV2 and TRBJ2-3, with D tentatively TRBD2 (6 bases). CDR3 length equals 14 residues. CDR1 and CDR2 from the germline V gene are SNHLY and FYNNEI. V shed 8 bases and J shed 4 bases, with 16 bases lying between them. The CDR3 reads CASPPGRGSDTQYF. The CDR3 nucleotides read TGTGCCAGCCCACCGGGGCGGGGCTCAGATACGCAGTATTTT.

The V call is TRBV27, the J call TRBJ1-2; TRBD1 might be the D (6 bases). The CDR3 covers 13 residues. Germline CDR1 and CDR2: MNHEY and SMNVEV (reference sequence). V was trimmed by 6 bases and J by 5 bases, leaving 13 bases between them. Here the CDR3 reads CASRSDSEYGYTF. The DNA for the CDR3 is TGTGCCAGCAGGTCGGACAGCGAATATGGCTACACCTTC.

The chain has TRBV10-3 and TRBJ2-4; D gene uncertain. V lost 9 bases to trimming and J lost 1 base, with 19 bases between them. In germline, CDR1 is ENHRY, CDR2 SYGVKD. This CDR3 spans 16 amino acids. CDR3 amino acids: CAISDPARVAKNIQYF. The CDR3 nucleotides read TGTGCCATTTCAGACCCAGCCCGGGTGGCCAAAAACATTCAGTACTTC.

The chain employs TRBV7-9 and TRBJ2-6; 7 bases align to TRBD1. Germline V gives CDR1 SEHNR, CDR2 FQNEAQ (reference sequence). With 5 bases clipped from V and 4 bases from J, the junction kept 5 bases outside the gene matches. The CDR3 contains 15 residues. This CDR3 is CASSHRGSGANVLTF. CDR3 DNA: TGTGCCAGCAGCCACAGGGGTTCCGGGGCCAACGTCCTGACTTTC.

The chain carries TRBV7-2 and TRBJ1-2; the D is unclear. V shed 3 bases and J shed 0 bases, with 8 bases lying between them. Germline V gene lookup returns CDR1 SGHTA and CDR2 FQGNSA. This CDR3 comprises 14 residues. In DNA, the CDR3 is TGTGCCAGCAGCTTCCAGGCCTCTAACTATGGCTACACCTTC. It encodes CASSFQASNYGYTF.

The chain is built from TRBV28 and TRBJ1-5; D is undetermined. The CDR3 loop spans 13 amino acids. Germline loops: CDR1 MDHEN, CDR2 SYDVKM. Trimming shortened V by 7 bases and J by 3 bases, and 10 bases separated the two germline ends. This CDR3 is CASTPGVNQPQHF. DNA for the CDR3: TGTGCCAGCACCCCCGGGGTCAATCAGCCCCAGCATTTT.

V gene TRBV7-5 combines with J gene TRBJ2-7; TRBD1, the table's D call, lacks a check against the DNA. TRBV7-5 is assigned pseudogene status. This CDR3 is 13 amino acids long. CDR3 nucleotides: TGTGCCAGAAGCACCCGGGACAGCTACGAGCAGTACTTC. It is translated as CARSTRDSYEQYF.

The chain is built from TRBV4-2 and TRBJ2-7; 9 bases match TRBD2. CDR3 length: 16 amino acids. Germline values: CDR1 LGHNA, CDR2 YNFKEQ. The V segment lost 3 bases and the J segment 0 bases; nucleotides outside the gene matches: 6. The CDR3 region has the DNA TGTGCCAGCAGCCACATAAGCGGGAGGAGCTCCTACGAGCAGTACTTC. This codes for CASSHISGRSSYEQYF.

This clone appeared a few times. The chain combines TRBV7-9 with TRBJ2-3; 11 bases agree with TRBD1. V lost 4 bases to trimming and J lost 2 bases; unmatched junction nucleotides: 5. Germline values: CDR1 SEHNR, CDR2 FQNEAQ (reference sequence). The CDR3 runs 16 residues. CDR3 nucleotide sequence: TGTGCCAGCAGCTCTTGGACAGGGGGCGTCACAGATACGCAGTATTTT. Its protein product is CASSSWTGGVTDTQYF.

The CDR3 DNA reads as TGTGCCAGCAGAGGACAGGGGCACCAGCATTTT. It yields the protein CASRGQGHQHF. The V gene is TRBV28, the J gene TRBJ1-5; TRBD1 aligns across 9 bases. This CDR3 has 11 amino acids. From germline, CDR1 is MDHEN and CDR2 SYDVKM. Trimming cost V 6 bases and J 12 bases; bases outside gene matches: 3.